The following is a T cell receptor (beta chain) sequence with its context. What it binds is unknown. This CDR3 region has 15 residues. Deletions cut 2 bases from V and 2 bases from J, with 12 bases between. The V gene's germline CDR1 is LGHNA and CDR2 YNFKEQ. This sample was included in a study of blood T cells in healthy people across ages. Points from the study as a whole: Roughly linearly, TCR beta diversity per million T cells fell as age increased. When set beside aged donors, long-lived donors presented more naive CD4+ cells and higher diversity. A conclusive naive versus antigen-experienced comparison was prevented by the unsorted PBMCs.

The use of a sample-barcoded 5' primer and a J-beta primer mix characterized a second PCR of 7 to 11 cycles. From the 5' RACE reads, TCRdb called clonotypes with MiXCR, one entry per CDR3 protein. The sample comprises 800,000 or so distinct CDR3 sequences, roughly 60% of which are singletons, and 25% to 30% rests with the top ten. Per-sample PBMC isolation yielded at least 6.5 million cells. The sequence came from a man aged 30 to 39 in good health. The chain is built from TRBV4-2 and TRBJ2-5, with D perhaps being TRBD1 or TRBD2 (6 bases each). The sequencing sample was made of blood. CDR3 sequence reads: CASSQPGGRQETQYF. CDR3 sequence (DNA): TGTGCCAGCAGCCAACCCGGGGGCCGACAAGAGACCCAGTACTTC.